This T cell receptor (beta chain) was observed in a study of beta chain features in type 1 diabetes. Study-wide background: On cell yields, gender and age, patients and healthy donors were similar. The number of sorted cells examined across all samples was around 99 million.

General study results and limits: Insertions were fewer and deletions more numerous at VDJ junctions in type 1 diabetes patients. Cells that show high TCR expression could be over-represented by cDNA sequencing.

Sequenced material consisted of expressed TCRB transcripts (all of the isolated RNA was reverse transcribed). The assay was immunoSEQ multiplex PCR, and TCRdb's table has in-frame clones only and misses some. Found here are under 250,000 clones, 27% of them singletons; the top ten hold 3% to 4%. This clone was found a few times. Its antigen is undetermined. This CDR3 spans 12 amino acids. CDR1 and CDR2 (germline): SGHDT, YYEEEE. V shed 4 bases and J shed 5 bases, with 9 bases lying between them. This chain uses TRBV5-6 with TRBJ2-5; D unclear. This clonotype originated in a man aged 30 to 45 in good health. The sequencing input was central memory CD4+ T cells from blood. The CDR3 sequence is CASSGVLETQYF. For the CDR3, the DNA is TGTGCCAGCAGCGGGGTCCTCGAGACCCAGTACTTC.